One and the same sample provided the 7 T cell receptor beta chains below, sequenced in a study of blood T cell repertoires in COVID-19. Sequenced by immunoSEQ multiplex PCR; TCRdb stores in-frame clones only, minus some. Among 95,000 to 110,000 clones listed, 90% to 95% were seen once. Sequences were obtained from peripheral blood. The receptors shown here come from a human donor in a cohort sampled during active COVID-19.

CDR3 loop: CASSFDREPNYGYTF. CDR3 coding DNA: TGTGCCAGCAGTTTCGACAGGGAACCTAACTATGGCTACACCTTC. The chain is built from TRBV6-5 and TRBJ1-2; 7 nucleotides line up with TRBD1. With V trimmed by 4 bases and J by 0 bases, 5 bases remained unmatched. The CDR3 runs 15 residues. The germline gives CDR1 MNHEY, CDR2 SVGAGI.

The V call is TRBV6-5, the J call TRBJ1-2, with TRBD1 as a possible D gene (5 bases). The V gene's germline CDR1 is MNHEY and CDR2 SVGAGI. The V end was cut by 5 bases, the J end by 8 bases, with 21 bases between. The CDR3 is 15 residues long. CDR3 in DNA: TGTGCCAGCAGTCCCACAGGTGGGGCACCGCGGGGCTACACCTTC. It codes for CASSPTGGAPRGYTF.

V gene TRBV6-6 combines with J gene TRBJ1-5; 7 bases map to TRBD1. J lost 7 bases, V lost 6 bases, and 6 bases had no gene match. There are 13 residues in the CDR3. The germline V gene has CDR1 MNHNY and CDR2 SVGAGI (reference sequence). CDR3 DNA: TGTGCCAGCAGCCCAGGAGGGGGCCAGCCCCAGCATTTT. Its protein product is CASSPGGGQPQHF.

The J gene is TRBJ2-3, the V gene TRBV4-1; 9 nucleotides line up with TRBD2. Trimming at V came to 1 base and at J to 1 base, leaving 0 bases not matched to a gene. Looked up from germline, CDR1 is MGHRA and CDR2 is YSYEKL. The CDR3 is 15 amino acids. Written as DNA, the CDR3 is TGCGCCAGCAGCCAAGTAGCGGGGGGCACAGATACGCAGTATTTT. Its translation: CASSQVAGGTDTQYF.

This clone occurred once. The chain combines TRBV4-1 with TRBJ1-2, with 11 nucleotides matching TRBD1. This CDR3 is built from 16 residues. Trimming at V came to 0 bases and at J to 4 bases, leaving 4 bases not matched to a gene. Germline V gives CDR1 MGHRA, CDR2 YSYEKL. In DNA, the CDR3 is TGCGCCAGCAGCCAAGATGGACAGGGGGCGAGCTATGGCTACACCTTC. It yields the protein CASSQDGQGASYGYTF.

CDR3 region: CASSQQRGYNEQFF. CDR3 nucleotides: TGTGCCAGCAGCCAGCAGCGGGGGTACAATGAGCAGTTCTTC. The chain joins TRBV13 to TRBJ2-1; 8 bases agree with TRBD2. The trim removed 5 bases at V and 4 bases at J, leaving 4 bases unmatched. Germline CDR1 reads PRHDT; CDR2 reads FYEKMQ (reference sequence). This CDR3 comprises 14 residues.

The chain has TRBV29-1 and TRBJ2-7; D possibly corresponds to TRBD1 (6 bases). Germline CDR1 reads SQVTM; CDR2 reads ANQGSEA. Trimming shortened V by 0 bases and J by 4 bases, and 13 bases separated the two germline ends. The CDR3 totals 14 residues. The CDR3 bases are TGCAGCGTTGAAGATGCACAGGGTGGATACGAGCAGTACTTC. As protein: CSVEDAQGGYEQYF.